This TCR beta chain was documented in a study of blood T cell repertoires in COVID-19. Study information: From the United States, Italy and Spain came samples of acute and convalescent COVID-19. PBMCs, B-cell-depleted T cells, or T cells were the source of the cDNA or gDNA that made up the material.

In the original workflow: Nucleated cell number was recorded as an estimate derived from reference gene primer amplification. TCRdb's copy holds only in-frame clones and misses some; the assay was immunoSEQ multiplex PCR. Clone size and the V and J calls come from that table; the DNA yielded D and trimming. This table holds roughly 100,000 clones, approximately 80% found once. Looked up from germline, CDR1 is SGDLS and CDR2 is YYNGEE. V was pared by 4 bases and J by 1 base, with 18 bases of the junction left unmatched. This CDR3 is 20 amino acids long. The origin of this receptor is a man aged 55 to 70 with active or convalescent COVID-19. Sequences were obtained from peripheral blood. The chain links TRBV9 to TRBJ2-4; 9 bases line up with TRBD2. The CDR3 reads CASSLMRLAEKGKAKNIQYF. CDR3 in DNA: TGTGCCAGCAGCCTTATGAGACTAGCGGAGAAGGGGAAGGCCAAAAACATTCAGTACTTC. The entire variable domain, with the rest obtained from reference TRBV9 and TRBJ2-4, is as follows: DSGVTQTPKHLITATGQRVTLRCSPRSGDLSVYWYQQSLDQGLQFLIQYYNGEERAKGNILERFSAQQFPDLHSELNLSSLELGDSALYFCASSLMRLAEKGKAKNIQYFGAGTRLSVL.